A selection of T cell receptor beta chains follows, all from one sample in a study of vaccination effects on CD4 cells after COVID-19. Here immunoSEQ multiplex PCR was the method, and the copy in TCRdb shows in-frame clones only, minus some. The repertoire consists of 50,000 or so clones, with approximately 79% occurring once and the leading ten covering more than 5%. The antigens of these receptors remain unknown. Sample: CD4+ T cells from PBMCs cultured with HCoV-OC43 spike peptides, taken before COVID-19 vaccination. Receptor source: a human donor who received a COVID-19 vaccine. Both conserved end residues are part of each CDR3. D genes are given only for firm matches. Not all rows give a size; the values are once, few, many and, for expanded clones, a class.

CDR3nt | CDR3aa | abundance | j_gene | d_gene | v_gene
TGTGCCAGCAGCTTAGGGACTAGCTCGGAGACCCAGTACTTC | CASSLGTSSETQYF | NA | TRBJ2-5 | TRBD2 | TRBV7-2
TGTGCCAGCTCACCTCCGGGACGGATAATGAACACTGAAGCTTTCTTT | CASSPPGRIMNTEAFF | NA | TRBJ1-1 | NA | TRBV18
TGTGCCAGCAGCTTGGGGACAGGGGGCGTATGGGAGACCCAGTACTTC | CASSLGTGGVWETQYF | NA | TRBJ2-5 | TRBD1 | TRBV5-8
TGTGCCAGCAGCGATACAGGGGGAAGCAATCAGCCCCAGCATTTT | CASSDTGGSNQPQHF | NA | TRBJ1-5 | TRBD1 | TRBV6-5
TGCGCCAGCAGCCAAGATATTTTGGCTAACTATGGCTACACCTTC | CASSQDILANYGYTF | NA | TRBJ1-2 | NA | TRBV4-3
TGTGCCATACCAGGACCCTGGATTATCAATCAGCCCCAGCATTTT | CAIPGPWIINQPQHF | NA | TRBJ1-5 | NA | TRBV6-4
TGTGCCAGCAGCCAGTCTCTAGCGGAGACCCAGTACTTC | CASSQSLAETQYF | NA | TRBJ2-5 | NA | TRBV4-2
TGTGCCAGCAGTAGCACCGACACCTACAATGAGCAGTTCTTC | CASSSTDTYNEQFF | once | TRBJ2-1 | NA | TRBV6-5
TGTGCCAGCAGTCCTCGGACGGGTACCGGGGAGCTGTTTTTT | CASSPRTGTGELFF | NA | TRBJ2-2 | NA | TRBV28
TGCAGCGTTAAGGACGGAGGTGGTGAAAAACTGTTTTTT | CSVKDGGGEKLFF | NA | TRBJ1-4 | NA | TRBV29-1
TGTGCCAGCAGCTTGGTGCCTAGCGGGGGGCGCACAGATACGCAGTATTTT | CASSLVPSGGRTDTQYF | NA | TRBJ2-3 | TRBD2 | TRBV5-4
TGTGCCAGCAGTGAAGTACTTAGAAATGAAAAACTGTTTTTT | CASSEVLRNEKLFF | NA | TRBJ1-4 | NA | TRBV2
TGTGCCTGGAGTGGCGGGCAGGGGGTTGGCAATGAGCAGTTCTTC | CAWSGGQGVGNEQFF | NA | TRBJ2-1 | TRBD1 | TRBV30
TGTGCCAGCAGGATGGACAGTTTGATTGGGAACACTGAAGCTTTCTTT | CASRMDSLIGNTEAFF | NA | TRBJ1-1 | NA | TRBV2